These T cell receptor beta chains were read from a single sample in a study of cytomegalovirus exposure and HLA in healthy donors. The protocol was immunoSEQ multiplex PCR, while the TCRdb copy is restricted to in-frame clones and leaves out a portion. This sample yields around 100,000 clones, of which around 83% are seen a single time; about 3.6% belongs to the top ten. Sequences were obtained from PBMCs. All receptors derive from a man aged 25 to 40 in good health and CMV-seronegative. The CDR3 runs from the conserved cysteine through the conserved F or W. D genes are given only for firm matches. Only some rows state a clone size, as once, few, many or a class for expanded clones.

j_call | v_call | d_call | clone_size | cdr3_nt | cdr3_aa
TRBJ1-1 | TRBV28 | . | . | TGTGCCAGCACTCCGGGGAGGGGTTGGCGGACTGAAGCTTTCTTT | CASTPGRGWRTEAFF
TRBJ2-1 | TRBV10-3 | . | . | TGTGCCATCAGTGACAGACAGGCCAGCTCCTACAATGAGCAGTTCTTC | CAISDRQASSYNEQFF
TRBJ2-2 | TRBV10-3 | TRBD1 | once | TGTGCCTCACAGGGGGGTCCCGGGGAGCTGTTTTTT | CASQGGPGELFF
TRBJ2-7 | TRBV5-1 | TRBD1 | . | TGCGCCAGCAGCTCGACGACAGGGGCTCTATACGAGCAGTACTTC | CASSSTTGALYEQYF
TRBJ1-6 | TRBV25-1 | TRBD1 | . | TGTGCCAGCAGAAGACAGGGAGAAGCTTCACCCCTCCACTTT | CASRRQGEASPLHF
TRBJ1-5 | TRBV7-2 | . | . | TGTGCCAGCAGCCCCCCCGGGACACTAAATCAGCCCCAGCATTTT | CASSPPGTLNQPQHF
TRBJ2-7 | TRBV30 | . | . | TGTGCCTGGAGTCGCTACTTAAGCTCCTACGAGCAGTACTTC | CAWSRYLSSYEQYF
TRBJ2-2 | TRBV30 | . | once | TGTGCCAGGAGGGGGGGAGGGACGGGGGAGCTGTTTTTT | CARRGGGTGELFF
TRBJ1-2 | TRBV11-2 | . | . | TGTGCCAGCAGCAGCCCATCTTGGGGAGAGAACACATGGAACTATGGCTACACCTTC | CASSSPSWGENTWNYGYTF
TRBJ2-7 | TRBV28 | TRBD2 | once | TGTGCCAGCAGTTTAATCGGTGGGGCTAGCGGGAGAGTCCTCGAGCAGTACTTC | CASSLIGGASGRVLEQYF
TRBJ2-3 | TRBV5-4 | TRBD1 | . | TGTGCCAGCAGCAGCCGGGACAGGGGCACAGATACGCAGTATTTT | CASSSRDRGTDTQYF
TRBJ2-5 | TRBV7-2 | TRBD2 | . | TGTGCCAGCAGCTTATCGGGACTAGCGGGAGTTGAGACCCAGTACTTC | CASSLSGLAGVETQYF
TRBJ1-2 | TRBV7-9 | . | . | TGTGCCAGCAGCCCGACAGGACCTAACTATGGCTACACCTTC | CASSPTGPNYGYTF
TRBJ2-7 | TRBV28 | TRBD2 | . | TGTGCCAGCAGTTTAGGAGCGGGATCCTACGAGCAGTACTTC | CASSLGAGSYEQYF
TRBJ1-3 | TRBV6-1 | . | few | TGTGCCAGCACCACAGGGTGGTCTGGAAACACCATATATTTT | CASTTGWSGNTIYF
TRBJ2-1 | TRBV11-3 | TRBD1 | . | TGTGCCAGCAGCCCAGCCGGGACAGGACGCAATGAGCAGTTCTTC | CASSPAGTGRNEQFF
TRBJ1-5 | TRBV18 | . | . | TGTGCCAGCTCCCCCGACAGAACCAATCAGCCCCAGCATTTT | CASSPDRTNQPQHF
TRBJ2-7 | TRBV27 | . | . | TGTGCCAGCAGTAAACAGGGTTTACGTTCCTACGAGCAGTACTTC | CASSKQGLRSYEQYF
TRBJ2-5 | TRBV5-1 | TRBD1 | . | TGCGCCAGCAGGTGGACAGGCGGGGAGACCCAGTACTTC | CASRWTGGETQYF
TRBJ2-3 | TRBV5-1 | TRBD2 | . | TGCGCCAGCAGCAAAGACAGGCTAGCGGGAGCCGATACGCAGTATTTT | CASSKDRLAGADTQYF
TRBJ2-1 | TRBV4-3 | . | . | TGCGCCAGCAGCCAAGACCTCCCAGGAGGCAATGAGCAGTTCTTC | CASSQDLPGGNEQFF
TRBJ2-3 | TRBV6-5 | . | . | TGTGCCAGCAAGGTAGCTACCTACACAGATACGCAGTATTTT | CASKVATYTDTQYF
TRBJ2-1 | TRBV2 | TRBD2 | once | TGTGCCAGCAGTGAGTGGGTAGCGGGAGGCCCAAACAATGAGCAGTTCTTC | CASSEWVAGGPNNEQFF
TRBJ2-7 | TRBV15 | TRBD1 | . | TGTGCCACCAGCCCCCGGACTGGGACAGGGTCCTACGAGCAGTACTTC | CATSPRTGTGSYEQYF
TRBJ2-1 | TRBV6-1 | . | once | TGTGCCAGCAGTGAAGGTGGGGCGGGGGAGCAGTTCTTC | CASSEGGAGEQFF
TRBJ1-2 | TRBV7-9 | TRBD1 | . | TGTGCCAGCAGCTTAGCGGGACAGTTGTATGGCTACACCTTC | CASSLAGQLYGYTF
TRBJ1-5 | TRBV19 | . | . | TGTGCCAGTAGTATCGGCAATCAGCCCCAGCATTTT | CASSIGNQPQHF
TRBJ1-4 | TRBV30 | . | . | TGTGCCTGGAGTGCTCAGTGGGCGAAACTGTTTTTT | CAWSAQWAKLFF
TRBJ2-1 | TRBV10-3 | TRBD2 | . | TGTGCCATCAGTGGGTTACTAGCGGGAGAATACAATGAGCAGTTCTTC | CAISGLLAGEYNEQFF
TRBJ1-1 | TRBV25-1 | TRBD1 | . | TGTGCCAGCAGTCTACAGGGGTGGACTGAAGCTTTCTTT | CASSLQGWTEAFF
TRBJ2-1 | TRBV7-2 | TRBD2 | . | TGTGCCAGCAGCTTAACCGGACTAGCGGGAGACAATGAGCAGTTCTTC | CASSLTGLAGDNEQFF
TRBJ1-1 | TRBV2 | . | . | TGTGCCAGCAGTAAAATACAGGGCCCTGAAGCTTTCTTT | CASSKIQGPEAFF
TRBJ2-7 | TRBV7-2 | TRBD2 | . | TGTGCCAGCAGCTTAGTGGGAGGGGCTAGCGGGAGGGGGGAGCAGTACTTC | CASSLVGGASGRGEQYF
TRBJ1-1 | TRBV7-9 | TRBD1 | . | TGTGCCAGCAGCCCACGACAGGGGAACACTGAAGCTTTCTTT | CASSPRQGNTEAFF
TRBJ2-7 | TRBV29-1 | . | . | TGCAGCGTTGATGTACTGACCGGGAGCAGTTTAGAGCAGTACTTC | CSVDVLTGSSLEQYF
TRBJ2-5 | TRBV7-2 | . | . | TGTGCCAGCAGCCCCGCGGGGGCGGTTAAGACCCAGTACTTC | CASSPAGAVKTQYF
TRBJ2-6 | TRBV2 | . | . | TGTGCCAGCAGGATCCAGGGTTCTGGGGCCAACGTCCTGACTTTC | CASRIQGSGANVLTF
TRBJ2-1 | TRBV6-1 | TRBD2 | . | TGTGCCAGCAGTGCCGAGCGGGGGGCATCTCGCTATGAGCAGTTCTTC | CASSAERGASRYEQFF
TRBJ2-3 | TRBV6-4 | TRBD2 | once | TGTGCCAGCAGTGTAGGACTAGTGTTGGATACGCAGTATTTT | CASSVGLVLDTQYF
TRBJ2-7 | TRBV7-9 | . | . | TGTGCCAGCAGCTTAAAAGGCAGGGACTACGAGCAGTACTTC | CASSLKGRDYEQYF
TRBJ1-4 | TRBV5-1 | TRBD1 | once | TGCGCCAGCAGCAGCTCCGGGACAGCTACTGAAAAACTGTTTTTT | CASSSSGTATEKLFF
TRBJ2-6 | TRBV4-2 | . | few | TGTGCCAGCAGCCAAGACGGAGGGACTGGGGCCAACGTCCTGACTTTC | CASSQDGGTGANVLTF
TRBJ2-3 | TRBV6-5 | TRBD2 | . | TGTGCCAGCAACCTAGCGGGGGCCCACACAGATACGCAGTATTTT | CASNLAGAHTDTQYF
TRBJ1-2 | TRBV19 | TRBD1 | . | TGTGCCAGTAGTTCTAGGACAGGCACCAACTATGGCTACACCTTC | CASSSRTGTNYGYTF
TRBJ1-5 | TRBV10-3 | . | . | TGTGCCATCAGTGAGGAGAGCAATCAGCCCCAGCATTTT | CAISEESNQPQHF
TRBJ2-7 | TRBV5-6 | TRBD1 | . | TGTGCCAGCAGCATAGGGACAGGGACCTACGAGCAGTACTTC | CASSIGTGTYEQYF
TRBJ2-7 | TRBV5-1 | TRBD2 | . | TGCGCCAGCAGCTTGGAGCGGGGGGCGCCCTACGAGCAGTACTTC | CASSLERGAPYEQYF
TRBJ2-1 | TRBV4-2 | . | . | TGTGCCAGCAGGATCGGGGAGAGCTCCTACAATGAGCAGTTCTTC | CASRIGESSYNEQFF
TRBJ2-7 | TRBV6-5 | . | . | TGTGCCAGCAGTTACTCGGGCAGGAACAGCTACGAGCAGTACTTC | CASSYSGRNSYEQYF
TRBJ2-1 | TRBV6-1 | . | . | TGTGCCAGCAGTGAAGCGCCAGGGACCTACAATGAGCAGTTCTTC | CASSEAPGTYNEQFF
TRBJ2-3 | TRBV5-1 | TRBD1 | . | TGCGCCAGCAGCTTAGGATCAGGGGGCCCCTACACAGATACGCAGTATTTT | CASSLGSGGPYTDTQYF
TRBJ1-5 | TRBV9 | . | . | TGTGCCAGCAGCCCGGGGGAACTTCAGCCCCAGCATTTT | CASSPGELQPQHF
TRBJ2-1 | TRBV5-6 | . | . | TGTGCCAGCAGCCCCACGTTCGGGAGCTCCTACAATGAGCAGTTCTTC | CASSPTFGSSYNEQFF
TRBJ2-5 | TRBV6-5 | . | . | TGTGCCAGCAGTCCACTTGGCAGAGGGACCCAGTACTTC | CASSPLGRGTQYF
TRBJ2-5 | TRBV5-6 | . | . | TGTGCCAGCAGCTCCCGACAGAAAGAGACCCAGTACTTC | CASSSRQKETQYF
TRBJ2-5 | TRBV19 | . | . | TGTGCCAGTAAAAGAGCGGACCATCAAGAGACCCAGTACTTC | CASKRADHQETQYF
TRBJ2-3 | TRBV7-2 | . | . | TGTGCCAGCAGCTTCAGTTCGGATACGCAGTATTTT | CASSFSSDTQYF
TRBJ1-1 | TRBV5-1 | . | . | TGCGCCAGCAGCCCCGGAGTAAGTTGGGACACTGAAGCTTTCTTT | CASSPGVSWDTEAFF
TRBJ2-5 | TRBV4-1 | TRBD2 | . | TGCGCCAGCAGCCAAGTTGTCCCGGGACTAGCGGGGTACCAAGAGACCCAGTACTTC | CASSQVVPGLAGYQETQYF
TRBJ1-2 | TRBV2 | . | . | TGTGCCAGCAGTGCGAGCAGGGGAGCTAACTATGGCTACACCTTC | CASSASRGANYGYTF